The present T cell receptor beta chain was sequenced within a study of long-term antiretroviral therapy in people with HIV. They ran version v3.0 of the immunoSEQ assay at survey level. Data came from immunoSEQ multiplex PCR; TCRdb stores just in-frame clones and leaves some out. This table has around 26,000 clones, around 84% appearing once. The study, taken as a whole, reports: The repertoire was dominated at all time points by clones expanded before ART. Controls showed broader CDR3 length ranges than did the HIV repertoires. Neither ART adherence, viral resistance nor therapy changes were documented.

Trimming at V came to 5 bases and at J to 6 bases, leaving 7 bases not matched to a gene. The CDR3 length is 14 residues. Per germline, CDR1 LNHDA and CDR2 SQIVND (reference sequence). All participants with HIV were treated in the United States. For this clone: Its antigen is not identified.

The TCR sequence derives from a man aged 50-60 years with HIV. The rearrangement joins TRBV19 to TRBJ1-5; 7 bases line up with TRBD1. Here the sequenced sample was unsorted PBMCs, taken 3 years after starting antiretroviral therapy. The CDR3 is CASSPDRWGQPQHF. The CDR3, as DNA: TGTGCCAGTAGTCCGGACAGGTGGGGTCAGCCCCAGCATTTT.